Sequencing of this TCR beta chain was carried out in a study of CD8+ T cells in alopecia areata. It was cDNA, reverse transcribed from extracted RNA, that served as the sequencing template. Using immunoSEQ multiplex PCR, the repertoire was profiled, and TCRdb retains in-frame clones only, with some absent. Of fewer than 150,000 clones listed, roughly four fifths are singletons. A word on this clone: This same CDR3 is encoded by further DNA sequences in the sample.

This sample's treatment: oral pan-JAK inhibitor, 5-10 mg twice daily. Sequencing used CD8+ T cells sorted from blood, obtained at week 4, from a patient treated with tofacitinib. The receptor was isolated from a human donor with alopecia areata.

DNA of the CDR3: TGTGCCAGCAGCTTACTTGAGACCCAGTACTTC. This gives the protein CASSLLETQYF. The rearrangement uses TRBV11-2 and TRBJ2-5; D uncertain. The germline V gene has CDR1 SGHAT and CDR2 FQNNGV. V lost 2 bases and J lost 5, with 3 bases in between. The CDR3 consists of 11 residues.